Following are 3 T cell receptor beta chains from one sample sequenced in a study of OX40 agonist ivuxolimab in advanced cancers. This table comes from immunoSEQ multiplex PCR, and its TCRdb copy is limited to in-frame clones, with some not included. The sample yields approximately 40,000 clones, around 92% seen once. The source was CD4+ or CD8+ T cells sorted from blood, collected in a trial of the OX40 agonist ivuxolimab. The receptors derive from an adult with an advanced solid tumor such as melanoma, head and neck, liver or kidney cancer.

J is TRBJ2-4 and V is TRBV15; 7 bases are a match to TRBD2. J was trimmed by 6 bases and V by 5 bases; bases with no gene match: 16. In germline, CDR1 is LNHNV, CDR2 YYDKDF (reference sequence). The CDR3 extends over 17 amino acids. This chain's CDR3 is CATSARGPTSAGNIQYF. The CDR3, as DNA: TGTGCCACCAGCGCAAGAGGTCCCACTAGCGCTGGAAACATTCAGTACTTC.

The count of this clone is one. The V call is TRBV4-3, the J call TRBJ2-1, with TRBD2 matching 10 bases. There are 18 residues in the CDR3. Germline V gene sequence: CDR1 LGHNA, CDR2 YSLEER. V was pared by 0 bases and J by 7 bases, with 12 bases of the junction left unmatched. The CDR3 DNA follows: TGCGCCAGCAGCCAAGATGGTGGGAGACTAGCGGGTTTTAATGAGCAGTTCTTC. Protein sequence: CASSQDGGRLAGFNEQFF.

V is TRBV5-6 and J is TRBJ2-5; 11 bases align to TRBD2. The CDR3 runs to 12 residues. From germline, CDR1 is SGHDT and CDR2 YYEEEE. The junction had 6 bases not matched to a gene; V was cut back by 4 bases and J by 13 bases. The CDR3 loop reads CASSLSGRAPYF. CDR3 bases: TGTGCCAGCAGCCTTAGCGGGAGGGCCCCGTACTTC.